These 31 T cell receptor beta chains share one sample of origin, sequenced in a study of regulatory T cells in long-lasting Graves disease. Time point reported: newly diagnosed GD, antithyroid drugs for less than 3 months. There was RNA extracted from PBMCs, and the TCR library was made from it. The TCR beta library used iRepertoire HTBI primers with Arm-PCR amplification of CDR3. TCRdb redid the calling of the multiplex PCR reads with MiXCR, one entry per CDR3 protein. In the table there are 350,000 to 450,000 distinct CDR3 sequences, over 14% of which are singletons. The same sample was also studied in work on T cells in Graves' hyperthyroidism and ophthalmopathy.

The specimen was peripheral blood mononuclear cells (PBMCs), collected at new diagnosis, from a patient treated with antithyroid drugs. Receptor source: a woman aged 40 to 49 with Graves disease.

This clonotype was counted ten times or more. The rearrangement joins TRBV29-1 to TRBJ2-1; tentative D call: TRBD2 (5 bases). In germline, CDR1 is SQVTM, CDR2 ANQGSEA. There are 16 residues in the CDR3. V lost 1 base to trimming and J lost 8 bases, with 21 bases between them. Here the CDR3 reads CSVEVRRDHILDEQFF. CDR3 nucleotides: TGCAGCGTTGAAGTCCGTCGGGATCACATCTTGGATGAGCAGTTCTTC.

The J gene is TRBJ1-5, the V gene TRBV20-1, with TRBD1 matching over 8 bases. The germline V gene has CDR1 DFQATT and CDR2 SNEGSKA (reference sequence). The CDR3 sequence is 16 residues long. J was trimmed by 2 bases and V by 6 bases; bases with no gene match: 12. CDR3 region: CSARTGSNFGNQPQHF. For the CDR3, the DNA is TGCAGTGCGAGGACAGGGTCGAATTTTGGCAATCAGCCCCAGCATTTT.

This clonotype was seen at least ten times. The V call is TRBV6-1, the J call TRBJ2-3, with 7 bases identical to TRBD1. Germline loops: CDR1 MNHNS, CDR2 SASEGT. J lost 4 bases, V lost 8 bases, and 27 bases had no gene match. CDR3 length: 20 residues. CDR3 amino acids: CASHSQGEMRRTRPPDTQYF. The CDR3 DNA reads TGTGCCAGCCATTCCCAGGGGGAGATGAGGAGGACTCGACCTCCAGATACGCAGTATTTT.

This clonotype was counted at least ten times. V is TRBV28 and J is TRBJ2-7; 10 nucleotides match TRBD2. There are 20 residues in the CDR3. With 6 bases clipped from V and 4 bases from J, the junction kept 24 bases outside the gene matches. Germline V CDR1 and CDR2: MDHEN, SYDVKM. The chain's CDR3 is CASSPRGVMGLAGVRYEQYF. CDR3 DNA: TGTGCCAGCAGCCCGCGGGGCGTAATGGGGCTAGCGGGAGTCAGGTACGAGCAGTACTTC.

In its sample, this clonotype was seen many times. The chain recombines TRBV12-3 or TRBV12-4 with TRBJ2-7; weak D call: TRBD1 (5 bases). The CDR3 sequence is 14 residues long. Deletions cut 4 bases from V and 3 bases from J, with 13 bases between. The chain's CDR3 is CASSWVDSYYEQYF. The CDR3 DNA is TGTGCCAGCAGTTGGGTAGACAGTTACTACGAGCAGTACTTC.

In its sample, this clonotype was seen many times. The V and J genes are TRBV7-2 and TRBJ2-2; the match to TRBD2 covers 7 bases. This CDR3 comprises 14 residues. Germline assignment: CDR1 SGHTA and CDR2 FQGNSA. V shed 3 bases, J shed 6 bases, and the junction held 4 bases outside the gene matches. The CDR3 nucleotides are TGTGCCAGCAGCTTCGCGGGAGAGCCCGGGGAGCTGTTTTTT. Encoded protein: CASSFAGEPGELFF.

This clonotype was counted ten times or more. J is TRBJ2-7 and V is TRBV11-3, with 9 bases aligning to TRBD1. This CDR3 has 15 amino acids. Germline loops: CDR1 SGHNT, CDR2 YENEEA. The ends lost 5 bases at V and 3 bases at J; junction bases unmatched: 8. DNA for the CDR3: TGTGCCAGCAGCACCCGGACAGGGGTAAGCTACGAGCAGTACTTC. It yields the protein CASSTRTGVSYEQYF.

V and J are TRBV15 and TRBJ2-7; 11 nucleotides align to TRBD1. Germline CDR1 reads LNHNV; CDR2 reads YYDKDF (reference sequence). CDR3 size: 18 residues. J was trimmed by 3 bases and V by 0 bases; bases with no gene match: 10. Written as DNA, the CDR3 is TGTGCCACCAGCAGAGATTTACTTGGGACAGGGGGTTACTACGAGCAGTACTTC. It translates to CATSRDLLGTGGYYEQYF.

This clonotype has ten or more counts. The chain carries TRBV11-2 and TRBJ2-7; D is unresolved. The CDR3 runs 13 residues. Germline V gene sequence: CDR1 SGHAT, CDR2 FQNNGV. V lost 5 bases, J lost 2 bases, and 10 bases lay in between. CDR3 coding DNA: TGTGCCAGCAGCGTCGGGTTGCCCTACGAGCAGTACTTC. Encoded protein: CASSVGLPYEQYF.

This chain links TRBV3-1 with TRBJ1-2; 10 bases agree with TRBD1. J lost 4 bases, V lost 4 bases, and 6 bases had no gene match. The CDR3 sequence is 15 residues long. Germline V gene data show CDR1 as LGHDT and CDR2 as YNNKEL (reference sequence). The CDR3 DNA sequence: TGTGCCAGCAGCCCCGGGACAGGGGATTTCTATGGCTACACCTTC. Translation: CASSPGTGDFYGYTF.

Many counts were recorded for this clonotype. The chain joins TRBV29-1 to TRBJ1-1, with 7 bases fitting TRBD1. CDR3 length: 14 residues. The trim removed 7 bases at V and 1 base at J, leaving 9 bases unmatched. Germline-derived CDR1 and CDR2 are SQVTM and ANQGSEA. The CDR3 DNA reads as TGCAGCGGCAATCAAGGGGGCGCGAACACTGAAGCTTTCTTT. Amino acids: CSGNQGGANTEAFF. Using reference TRBV29-1 and TRBJ1-1 for the parts outside the CDR3, the full variable domain is SAVISQKPSRDICQRGTSLTIQCQVDSQVTMMFWYRQQPGQSLTLIATANQGSEATYESGFVIDKFPISRPNLTFSTLTVSNMSPEDSSIYLCSGNQGGANTEAFFGQGTRLTVV.

A note on this clonotype: A read error may explain this, as a much larger clone is one base away. Likely a read error: the CDR3 ends without its conserved phenylalanine or tryptophan. The chain joins TRBV20-1 to TRBJ2-4, with D possibly being TRBD2 (6 bases). There are 14 residues in the CDR3. The germline V and J ends were trimmed by 1 base and 5 bases, with 12 bases remaining between them. Germline V gene lookup returns CDR1 DFQATT and CDR2 SNEGSKA (reference sequence). CDR3 sequence reads: CSARVSPGENIQYL. The CDR3 nucleotides are TGCAGTGCTAGAGTTTCGCCGGGGGAAAACATTCAGTACCTC.

This clonotype was recorded many times. The chain recombines TRBV28 with TRBJ1-1; the match to TRBD1 covers 7 bases. The CDR3 is made up of 17 amino acids. Germline V lookup: CDR1 MDHEN, CDR2 SYDVKM. V lost 8 bases, J lost 0 bases, and 15 bases stayed unmatched. The CDR3 bases are TGTGCCAGCCCCGGTGACAGGGATAGTGAGATGAACACTGAAGCTTTCTTT. This translates into CASPGDRDSEMNTEAFF.

This clonotype was observed a handful of times. The J gene is TRBJ2-2, the V gene TRBV3-1; either TRBD1 or TRBD2 may supply D (5 bases each). Trimming removed 1 base from V and 7 bases from J, with 10 bases in between. The CDR3 is 14 amino acids. Germline V CDR1 and CDR2: LGHDT, YNNKEL (reference sequence). CDR3 DNA: TGTGCCAGCAGCCAAGGAGAGGGGAGCGGGGAGCTGTTTTTT. Its protein is CASSQGEGSGELFF.

Many counts were recorded for this clonotype. The chain links TRBV2 to TRBJ1-4; 8 bases match TRBD1. CDR1 SNHLY and CDR2 FYNNEI come from the germline V gene. Unmatched junction bases numbered 7, after V lost 6 bases and J lost 7 bases. The CDR3 loop spans 14 amino acids. The CDR3 region has the DNA TGTGCCAGCAGCTTCGACAGGGGAGGTGAAAAACTGTTTTTT. It specifies CASSFDRGGEKLFF.

This clonotype was picked up a small number of times. The chain joins TRBV20-1 to TRBJ2-3; TRBD2 matches at 7 bases. The CDR3 runs 18 residues. Germline V lookup: CDR1 DFQATT, CDR2 SNEGSKA (reference sequence). The J segment lost 3 bases and the V segment lost 0 bases, leaving 15 bases of the junction unmatched. The CDR3 is CSARDQVGRAWGTDTQYF. The CDR3 region has the DNA TGCAGTGCTAGAGATCAGGTTGGGAGGGCCTGGGGAACAGATACGCAGTATTTT.

About this clonotype: A much larger clone differs by one base, so this may be a read error. The chain links TRBV10-1 to TRBJ2-2; D is uncertain. CDR1 is WNHNN and CDR2 is SYGVQD in the germline V gene (reference sequence). The CDR3 is 14 amino acids. DNA for the CDR3: TGCGCCAGCAGTGCCGACCTGAACACCAGGGAGCTGTTTTTT. It encodes CASSADLNTRELFF.

This clonotype was seen at least ten times. The chain employs TRBV19 and TRBJ1-1, with 8 bases identical to TRBD1. Germline V gene data show CDR1 as LNHDA and CDR2 as SQIVND (reference sequence). Trimming removed 5 bases from V and 0 bases from J; junction bases left unmatched: 11. CDR3 size: 17 residues. CDR3 in amino acids: CASSEKPGQGMNTEAFF. CDR3 nucleotide sequence: TGTGCCAGTAGTGAAAAGCCCGGACAGGGTATGAACACTGAAGCTTTCTTT.

This chain joins TRBV6-2 or TRBV6-3 and TRBJ2-7, with 7 bases fitting TRBD2. V lost 5 bases and J lost 2; bases outside the gene matches: 9. The germline CDR1 and CDR2 sequences are MNHEY and SVGEGT. CDR3 length equals 15 residues. As DNA, the CDR3 is TGTGCCAGCAGTGGAAGGGGAGGGCATCCCTACGAGCAGTACTTC. It codes for CASSGRGGHPYEQYF.

This clonotype showed up many times. This chain joins TRBV20-1 and TRBJ2-7, with 9 nucleotides matching TRBD2. Losses at the gene ends were 0 bases for V and 5 bases for J; bases not matched to a gene: 8. The CDR3 is made up of 15 amino acids. In germline, CDR1 is DFQATT, CDR2 SNEGSKA (reference sequence). The CDR3 protein is CSAREPAGGGHEQYF. The CDR3 region has the DNA TGCAGTGCTAGAGAACCAGCGGGAGGAGGTCACGAGCAGTACTTC.

This rearrangement joins TRBV7-2 to TRBJ1-1; D perhaps matches TRBD1 (5 bases). Germline lookup yields CDR1 SGHTA and CDR2 FQGNSA. The CDR3 is made up of 11 amino acids. V lost 3 bases, J lost 10 bases, and 9 bases lay in between. The CDR3 sequence is CASSLGGRAFF. CDR3 nucleotide sequence: TGTGCCAGCAGCTTGGGGGGGAGAGCTTTCTTT.

The J gene is TRBJ2-1, the V gene TRBV7-9; 12 nucleotides match TRBD1. Germline CDR1 reads SEHNR; CDR2 reads FQNEAQ (reference sequence). The trim removed 5 bases at V and 8 bases at J, leaving 10 bases unmatched. This CDR3 comprises 16 residues. CDR3 residues: CASSPAAGQGADEQFF. The DNA for the CDR3 is TGTGCCAGCAGCCCAGCAGCGGGACAGGGGGCTGATGAGCAGTTCTTC.

As regards this clonotype: Being one base from a much bigger clone, this may be a read error. The CDR3 carries no conserved terminal phenylalanine or tryptophan, so it likely arises from a read error. The chain uses TRBV11-2 and TRBJ2-7, with 9 bases fitting TRBD1. V was clipped by 5 bases and J by 2 bases; unmatched bases: 4. CDR1 and CDR2 from the germline V gene are SGHAT and FQNNGV. The CDR3 has 14 residues. CDR3 amino acids: CASSPRDRAYEQYL. The CDR3 DNA reads as TGTGCCAGCAGCCCTCGGGACAGGGCCTACGAGCAGTACCTC.

This clonotype appeared many times. The V and J genes are TRBV6-1 and TRBJ1-1; maybe TRBD1 (6 bases). Germline V CDR1 and CDR2: MNHNS, SASEGT. Trimming removed 6 bases at V and 2 bases at J, with 13 bases between. The CDR3 sequence is 14 residues long. Written as DNA, the CDR3 is TGTGCCAGCAGATCACAGGGTTCCAACACTGAAGCTTTCTTT. It encodes CASRSQGSNTEAFF.

This clonotype occurred many times. In DNA, the CDR3 is TGTGCCAGCAGCGTAGCTCTAAGGGGAGGCGGTGAGACCCAGTACTTC. It codes for CASSVALRGGGETQYF. The genes are TRBV9 and TRBJ2-5; weak D call: TRBD2 (6 bases). The V and J ends lost 0 bases and 5 bases respectively, with 17 bases between them. The CDR3 runs 16 residues. The germline gives CDR1 SGDLS, CDR2 YYNGEE.

This chain joins TRBV19 and TRBJ1-5; D is undetermined. Germline V lookup: CDR1 LNHDA, CDR2 SQIVND (reference sequence). V was pared by 0 bases and J by 0 bases, with 6 bases between. The CDR3 is made up of 15 amino acids. The CDR3 DNA sequence: TGTGCCAGTAGTATAGACGGAGATAGCAATCAGCCCCAGCATTTT. Its protein is CASSIDGDSNQPQHF. Full variable domain (remainder filled in from reference TRBV19 and TRBJ1-5): DGGITQSPKYLFRKEGQNVTLSCEQNLNHDAMYWYRQDPGQGLRLIYYSQIVNDFQKGDIAEGYSVSREKKESFPLTVTSAQKNPTAFYLCASSIDGDSNQPQHFGDGTRLSIL.

In this sample, this clonotype turned up many times. Written as DNA, the CDR3 is TGCAGCGTTTTAACACTAACCGGGCGGACCTACGAGCAGTACTTC. Amino acid sequence: CSVLTLTGRTYEQYF. V is TRBV29-1 and J is TRBJ2-7, with unresolved D. This CDR3 region has 15 residues. Germline CDR1 and CDR2: SQVTM and ANQGSEA. The germline V and J ends were trimmed by 5 bases and 2 bases, with 19 bases remaining between them.

V gene TRBV19 combines with J gene TRBJ1-2; D remains unclear. Trimming pared 5 bases from V and 4 bases from J, leaving 14 bases between. The CDR3 has 14 residues. Germline CDR1 and CDR2: LNHDA and SQIVND (reference sequence). The CDR3 bases are TGTGCCAGTAGTGTCCTCAACGGTGGCTATGGCTACACCTTC. Its translation: CASSVLNGGYGYTF.

This clonotype came up a few times. The rearrangement joins TRBV4-1 to TRBJ2-1; 9 bases line up with TRBD2. Trimming cost V 4 bases and J 3 bases; bases outside gene matches: 19. The CDR3 loop spans 20 amino acids. CDR1 is MGHRA, CDR2 YSYEKL, per germline. DNA for the CDR3: TGCGCCAGCAGCCCTCCCCTGACTATTAGCGGGAGAGGGGACTACAATGAGCAGTTCTTC. It is translated as CASSPPLTISGRGDYNEQFF.

This clonotype has a count of ten or more. This chain links TRBV6-5 with TRBJ2-2; 8 nucleotides align to TRBD2. Per germline, CDR1 MNHEY and CDR2 SVGAGI. CDR3 length: 16 residues. V lost 4 bases, J lost 2 bases, and 6 bases stayed unmatched. The CDR3 DNA sequence: TGTGCCAGCAGTTCGTCCATAGCGGGAAACACCGGGGAGCTGTTTTTT. This translates into CASSSSIAGNTGELFF.

This clonotype was seen ten or more times. A read error may explain this, as a much larger clone is one base away. The gene calls are TRBV7-9 and TRBJ2-5, with D uncertain. Germline loops: CDR1 SEHNR, CDR2 FQNEAQ (reference sequence). Trimming removed 1 base at V and 5 bases at J, with 8 bases between. The CDR3 is 13 amino acids. In nucleotides, the CDR3 is TGTGCCAGCAGCTTAGAGGTTGGGGAGACCCAGTACTTC. Its translation: CASSLEVGETQYF.